What follows are 25 T cell receptor beta chains derived from one specimen sequenced in a study of blood T cell repertoires in COVID-19. The protocol was immunoSEQ multiplex PCR, while the TCRdb copy is restricted to in-frame clones and leaves out a portion. Of about 320,000 clones in the sample, around nine tenths were seen once. Sequencing used PBMCs or T cells enriched from blood (not recorded which). The receptor set was obtained from a man aged 55 to 70 who had recovered from COVID-19.

The chain employs TRBV9 and TRBJ2-1; tentative D call: TRBD2 (5 bases). Germline V gene sequence: CDR1 SGDLS, CDR2 YYNGEE. Trimming cost V 0 bases and J 2 bases, with 15 bases left between them. The CDR3 covers 17 residues. The CDR3 spells CASSVDLRGQTYNEQFF. CDR3 nucleotide sequence: TGTGCCAGCAGCGTAGACCTTCGGGGTCAGACCTACAATGAGCAGTTCTTC.

The chain carries TRBV6-6 and TRBJ1-1, with 9 bases matching TRBD1. Germline V gene sequence: CDR1 MNHNY, CDR2 SVGAGI (reference sequence). Trimming cost V 5 bases and J 0 bases; bases outside gene matches: 7. The CDR3 totals 16 residues. The DNA for the CDR3 is TGTGCCAGCAGTAAGGCCGGGACAGGGATGAACACTGAAGCTTTCTTT. Its protein is CASSKAGTGMNTEAFF.

This sequence joins TRBV6-1 and TRBJ1-2; D perhaps matches TRBD1 (5 bases). V was trimmed by 3 bases and J by 4 bases, leaving 12 bases between them. The V gene's germline CDR1 is MNHNS and CDR2 SASEGT. CDR3 length equals 14 residues. The CDR3 DNA reads as TGTGCCAGCAGTGACCCCTGGGGCGTCTATGGCTACACCTTC. It codes for CASSDPWGVYGYTF.

This CDR3 is CASSQNRGNYEQYF. DNA of the CDR3: TGTGCCAGCTCACAGAACAGGGGAAACTACGAGCAGTACTTC. The chain links TRBV18 to TRBJ2-7; 7 bases line up with TRBD1. The CDR3 runs 14 residues. V shed 4 bases, J shed 3 bases, and the junction held 6 bases outside the gene matches. Germline V gives CDR1 KGHSH, CDR2 LQKENI. The variable domain in full, with the rest retrieved from reference TRBV18 and TRBJ2-7, is NAGVMQNPRHLVRRRGQEARLRCSPMKGHSHVYWYRQLPEEGLKFMVYLQKENIIDESGMPKERFSAEFPKEGPSILRIQQVVRGDSAAYFCASSQNRGNYEQYFGPGTRLTVT.

The chain links TRBV6-5 to TRBJ1-2; 9 nucleotides align to TRBD1. Germline V gene lookup returns CDR1 MNHEY and CDR2 SVGAGI. J lost 7 bases, V lost 5 bases, and 5 bases had no gene match. CDR3 length equals 13 residues. The CDR3 loop reads CASSIQGASGYTF. For the CDR3, the DNA is TGTGCCAGCAGTATACAGGGGGCTAGTGGCTACACCTTC.

The chain uses TRBV19 and TRBJ2-2, with TRBD2 as a possible D gene (6 bases). V lost 5 bases, J lost 5 bases, and 15 bases lay in between. This CDR3 region has 15 residues. Germline V gives CDR1 LNHDA, CDR2 SQIVND (reference sequence). CDR3 residues: CASSGDWGGTGELFF. CDR3 sequence (DNA): TGTGCCAGTAGTGGGGACTGGGGCGGGACCGGGGAGCTGTTTTTT.

This chain links TRBV24-1 with TRBJ2-5; D might be TRBD2 (6 bases). The V gene lost 1 base and the J gene lost 2 bases, with 13 bases spanning the gap. Germline V gene sequence: CDR1 KGHDR, CDR2 SFDVKD. There are 16 residues in the CDR3. CDR3 sequence: CATSDFGSSAQETQYF. The CDR3, as DNA: TGTGCCACCAGTGATTTTGGGTCTAGCGCACAAGAGACCCAGTACTTC.

This chain joins TRBV3-1 (or the pseudogene TRBV3-2) and TRBJ1-1, with 9 bases identical to TRBD1. The CDR3 is made up of 12 amino acids. V lost 4 bases and J lost 12; bases outside the gene matches: 6. CDR1 LGHDT and CDR2 YNNKEL come from the germline V gene (reference sequence). CDR3 amino acids: CASSRGTGNPFF. The CDR3 nucleotides are TGTGCCAGCAGCCGGGGGACAGGGAACCCTTTCTTT.

The chain carries TRBV7-3 and TRBJ2-1, with 8 bases matching TRBD2. The CDR3 extends over 17 amino acids. Germline V CDR1 and CDR2: SGHTA, FQGTGA. The J segment lost 6 bases and the V segment lost 3 bases, leaving 13 bases of the junction unmatched. This CDR3 reads CASSFHIGREAGNEQFF. DNA of the CDR3: TGTGCCAGCAGCTTCCACATAGGGCGGGAGGCTGGCAATGAGCAGTTCTTC.

The genes are TRBV19 and TRBJ1-2, with TRBD1 matching over 8 bases. The trim removed 4 bases at V and 6 bases at J, leaving 10 bases unmatched. Germline V CDR1 and CDR2: LNHDA, SQIVND (reference sequence). This CDR3 has 15 residues. The CDR3 nucleotides are TGTGCCAGTAGTACCGGAACCAGGGGGCCGGATGGCTACACCTTC. This translates into CASSTGTRGPDGYTF. Together with reference TRBV19 and TRBJ1-2, the CDR3 gives the full variable domain: DGGITQSPKYLFRKEGQNVTLSCEQNLNHDAMYWYRQDPGQGLRLIYYSQIVNDFQKGDIAEGYSVSREKKESFPLTVTSAQKNPTAFYLCASSTGTRGPDGYTFGSGTRLTVV.

The chain couples TRBV15 to TRBJ2-7; D unclear. V was shortened by 1 base and J by 2 bases, with 6 bases between the two germline ends. This CDR3 spans 13 amino acids. Germline CDR1 LNHNV, CDR2 YYDKDF (reference sequence). In nucleotides, the CDR3 is TGTGCCACCAGCAGAGTTGGCCCCTACGAGCAGTACTTC. It translates to CATSRVGPYEQYF. Supplemented by reference TRBV15 and TRBJ2-7, the full variable domain reads DAMVIQNPRYQVTQFGKPVTLSCSQTLNHNVMYWYQQKSSQAPKLLFHYYDKDFNNEADTPDNFQSRRPNTSFCFLDIRSPGLGDTAMYLCATSRVGPYEQYFGPGTRLTVT.

The chain employs TRBV7-2 and TRBJ2-7; 8 bases line up with TRBD1. V shed 5 bases and J 3 bases; nucleotides not matched to a gene: 6. The CDR3 extends over 14 amino acids. The germline V gene encodes CDR1 SGHTA and CDR2 FQGNSA. CDR3 region: CASSIHRGNYEQYF. Written as DNA, the CDR3 is TGTGCCAGCAGCATTCACAGGGGGAACTACGAGCAGTACTTC.

This chain joins TRBV7-9 and TRBJ2-1; no reliable D call. CDR1 and CDR2 (germline): SEHNR, FQNEAQ (reference sequence). The CDR3 consists of 12 residues. V gave up 5 bases and J gave up 5 bases, with 7 bases separating them. DNA of the CDR3: TGTGCCAGCAGCCCCACACACAATGAGCAGTTCTTC. This encodes CASSPTHNEQFF. Complete variable domain (other parts from reference TRBV7-9 and TRBJ2-1): DTGVSQNPRHKITKRGQNVTFRCDPISEHNRLYWYRQTLGQGPEFLTYFQNEAQLEKSRLLSDRFSAERPKGSFSTLEIQRTEQGDSAMYLCASSPTHNEQFFGPGTRLTVL.

In its sample, this clone was seen a few times. The DNA of the CDR3 is TGTGCCAGCAGCAGGACAGGGCCCGTTGGTGAAGCTTTCTTT. Its translation: CASSRTGPVGEAFF. The J gene is TRBJ1-1, the V gene TRBV3-1 (or the pseudogene TRBV3-2); 8 nucleotides match TRBD1. This CDR3 spans 14 amino acids. The germline CDR1 and CDR2 sequences are LGHDT and YNNKEL (reference sequence). With V trimmed by 5 bases and J by 7 bases, 9 bases remained unmatched.

J is TRBJ1-1 and V is TRBV2; D is unresolved. V gave up 8 bases and J gave up 4 bases, with 14 bases separating them. This CDR3 region has 13 residues. The germline CDR1 and CDR2 sequences are SNHLY and FYNNEI. The CDR3: CASGLMSSTEAFF. The DNA of the CDR3 is TGTGCCAGCGGGCTTATGTCCTCCACTGAAGCTTTCTTT.

The chain links TRBV18 to TRBJ2-1; possibly TRBD1 for D (5 bases). The CDR3 contains 14 residues. V was shortened by 3 bases and J by 5 bases, with 11 bases between the two germline ends. Per germline, CDR1 KGHSH and CDR2 LQKENI. CDR3 in DNA: TGTGCCAGCTCACCGTTGACAGAGAACAATGAGCAGTTCTTC. Its protein is CASSPLTENNEQFF.

This chain joins TRBV6-1 and TRBJ2-3; D is perhaps TRBD2 (7 bases). Trimming shortened V by 3 bases and J by 3 bases, and 13 bases separated the two germline ends. The germline V gene encodes CDR1 MNHNS and CDR2 SASEGT. The CDR3 is made up of 15 amino acids. The CDR3 region is CASSDVGGHTDTQYF. In DNA, the CDR3 is TGTGCCAGCAGTGACGTGGGGGGGCATACAGATACGCAGTATTTT.

V usage is TRBV7-2 and J usage is TRBJ2-5, with 14 bases aligning to TRBD2. The CDR3 has 17 residues. J gave up 4 bases and V 5 bases, and 9 bases lay outside the gene matches. Germline lookup yields CDR1 SGHTA and CDR2 FQGNSA. The CDR3 spells CASSLATSGRAVETQYF. The DNA of the CDR3 is TGTGCCAGCAGCCTCGCGACTAGCGGGAGGGCTGTAGAGACCCAGTACTTC.

V usage is TRBV3-1 (or the pseudogene TRBV3-2) and J usage is TRBJ2-7; D not resolved. CDR1 and CDR2 from the germline V gene are LGHDT and YNNKEL (reference sequence). The ends were cut back, 1 base at V and 3 bases at J, with 4 bases in the middle. The CDR3 sequence is 12 residues long. The CDR3, as DNA: TGTGCCAGCAGCCAAGTAATCTACGAGCAGTACTTC. Translation gives CASSQVIYEQYF.

The rearrangement joins TRBV20-1 to TRBJ1-1, with 7 bases aligning to TRBD1. Germline trimming cut 3 bases from V and 3 bases from J; bases unmatched to any gene: 10. The CDR3 has 15 residues. The germline gives CDR1 DFQATT, CDR2 SNEGSKA (reference sequence). CDR3 amino acids: CSASSLQTGDTEAFF. As DNA, the CDR3 is TGCAGTGCTAGTTCCCTTCAAACAGGGGACACTGAAGCTTTCTTT.

DNA for the CDR3: TGTGCCAGCAGTGAAGCAGGGAACGGTGACGAAAAACTGTTTTTT. As protein: CASSEAGNGDEKLFF. The V gene is TRBV25-1, the J gene TRBJ1-4; possible D gene TRBD1, 5 bases. The germline V gene encodes CDR1 MGHDK and CDR2 SYGVNS. This CDR3 contains 15 residues. The V end was cut by 2 bases, the J end by 8 bases, with 15 bases between. The full variable domain, with the rest looked up from reference TRBV25-1 and TRBJ1-4, is EADIYQTPRYLVIGTGKKITLECSQTMGHDKMYWYQQDPGMELHLIHYSYGVNSTEKGDLSSESTVSRIRTEHFPLTLESARPSHTSQYLCASSEAGNGDEKLFFGSGTQLSVL.

The J gene is TRBJ1-6, the V gene TRBV27; TRBD1 matches 9 bases. V was clipped by 2 bases and J by 6 bases; unmatched bases: 8. From germline, CDR1 is MNHEY and CDR2 SMNVEV (reference sequence). The CDR3 length is 17 residues. The CDR3 sequence: CASSLHGGQGGNSPLHF. Here the CDR3 DNA reads TGTGCCAGCAGTTTACACGGGGGACAGGGAGGTAATTCACCCCTCCACTTT.

This clone was seen only a few times. This chain connects TRBV30 to TRBJ1-4; D is undetermined. The length of the CDR3 is 13 residues. Trimming shortened V by 8 bases and J by 0 bases, and 10 bases separated the two germline ends. Germline loops: CDR1 GTSNPN, CDR2 SVGIG (reference sequence). As DNA, the CDR3 is TGTGCCAGGCGGGAATCAACTAATGAAAAACTGTTTTTT. It is translated as CARRESTNEKLFF.

The V and J genes are TRBV2 and TRBJ1-6; D unclear. The length of the CDR3 is 14 residues. Looked up from germline, CDR1 is SNHLY and CDR2 is FYNNEI. V dropped 2 bases and J dropped 7 bases, with 9 bases sitting between them. CDR3 sequence (DNA): TGTGCCAGCAGTGAATTGAGCTCGAATTCACCCCTCCACTTT. The encoded protein is CASSELSSNSPLHF.

V usage is TRBV11-3 and J usage is TRBJ2-1, with TRBD1 identical over 10 bases. With 3 bases clipped from V and 2 bases from J, the junction kept 4 bases outside the gene matches. The CDR3 is made up of 16 amino acids. Germline CDR1 reads SGHNT; CDR2 reads YENEEA. The CDR3 region is CASSLDRGGTYNEQFF. The CDR3 coding sequence is TGTGCCAGCAGCTTGGACAGGGGGGGAACCTACAATGAGCAGTTCTTC.